These T cell receptor beta chains were read from a single sample in a study of shared clonotypes between healthy human individuals. Clones were read by immunoSEQ multiplex PCR, and TCRdb kept only the in-frame ones, dropping some. The data hold over 1.5 million clones, with 98% observed a single time. The sequenced sample was naive CD4+ T cells sorted from blood. These receptors came from a man under 40 in good health. Both conserved end residues are part of each CDR3. A D gene is named only where the DNA matches it firmly. The listing skips clone size in some rows; elsewhere it reads once, few, many or a size class.

j_call: TRBJ2-7
v_call: TRBV6-5
clone_size: NA
d_call: TRBD1
cdr3_aa: CASRGPTGDPYEQYF

j_call: TRBJ2-5
v_call: TRBV9
clone_size: NA
d_call: TRBD2
cdr3_aa: CASSEREGRETQYF

j_call: TRBJ2-3
v_call: TRBV18
clone_size: NA
d_call: NA
cdr3_aa: CASSPVKSRDTQYF

j_call: TRBJ2-5
v_call: TRBV7-8
clone_size: NA
d_call: NA
cdr3_aa: CASSLVGVIQYF

j_call: TRBJ2-5
v_call: TRBV28
clone_size: NA
d_call: TRBD2
cdr3_aa: CATRTSGRETQYF

j_call: TRBJ2-4
v_call: TRBV29-1
clone_size: NA
d_call: TRBD1
cdr3_aa: CSVWTGGVNIQYF

j_call: TRBJ1-2
v_call: TRBV29-1
clone_size: NA
d_call: TRBD1
cdr3_aa: CSVPTGGGYGYTF

j_call: TRBJ2-5
v_call: TRBV18
clone_size: NA
d_call: NA
cdr3_aa: CASSRVPAPSQETQYF

j_call: TRBJ2-1
v_call: TRBV5-1
clone_size: NA
d_call: NA
cdr3_aa: CASSLDGFLGQFF

j_call: TRBJ1-5
v_call: TRBV18
clone_size: NA
d_call: NA
cdr3_aa: CASSREFTNQPQHF

j_call: TRBJ1-5
v_call: TRBV18
clone_size: NA
d_call: NA
cdr3_aa: CASSTTSRGNQPQHF

j_call: TRBJ1-4
v_call: TRBV14
clone_size: NA
d_call: TRBD1
cdr3_aa: CASSDRGGNEKLFF

j_call: TRBJ2-2
v_call: TRBV28
clone_size: NA
d_call: NA
cdr3_aa: CASSLLAGHGELFF

j_call: TRBJ1-1
v_call: TRBV18
clone_size: NA
d_call: NA
cdr3_aa: CASSPATAGGHAFF

j_call: TRBJ1-4
v_call: TRBV18
clone_size: NA
d_call: NA
cdr3_aa: CASSPTSYSGTHTSPTTNEKLFF

j_call: TRBJ2-1
v_call: TRBV2
clone_size: NA
d_call: NA
cdr3_aa: CASVATEQFF

j_call: TRBJ2-5
v_call: TRBV7-2
clone_size: NA
d_call: NA
cdr3_aa: CASSQETQYF

j_call: TRBJ2-7
v_call: TRBV10-3
clone_size: once
d_call: NA
cdr3_aa: CAISESASVSGSYEQYF

j_call: TRBJ2-5
v_call: TRBV2
clone_size: once
d_call: NA
cdr3_aa: CASGRRRGEQETQYF

j_call: TRBJ1-2
v_call: TRBV15
clone_size: NA
d_call: TRBD1
cdr3_aa: CATSSGDRSDYGYTF